What follows describes a single T cell receptor beta chain. Per the study methods: Scientists estimated how many nucleated cells there were by amplifying reference gene primers. The method was immunoSEQ multiplex PCR; TCRdb's version includes in-frame clones alone and lacks a portion of them. V, J and clone size reflect that table, while D and trimming were determined from the DNA. The sample consists of more than 90,000 clones, less than 85% of them appearing once. This record comes from a study of blood T cell repertoires in COVID-19. In the study overall: The analysed material was cDNA or gDNA that came from T cells, B-cell-depleted T cells, or PBMCs.

CDR1 is LNHDA and CDR2 is SQIVND in the germline V gene (reference sequence). The V gene lost 4 bases and the J gene lost 3 bases, with 12 bases spanning the gap. CDR3 length: 14 amino acids. The material sequenced was peripheral blood. The TCR comes from a man older than 75 with acute or convalescent COVID-19. The chain employs TRBV19 and TRBJ2-5; D is uncertain. The CDR3 DNA follows: TGTGCCAGTAGTAGCACTTTAATCGAAGAGACCCAGTACTTC. It specifies CASSSTLIEETQYF. Drawing the rest from reference TRBV19 and TRBJ2-5, the complete variable domain is DGGITQSPKYLFRKEGQNVTLSCEQNLNHDAMYWYRQDPGQGLRLIYYSQIVNDFQKGDIAEGYSVSREKKESFPLTVTSAQKNPTAFYLCASSSTLIEETQYFGPGTRLLVL.